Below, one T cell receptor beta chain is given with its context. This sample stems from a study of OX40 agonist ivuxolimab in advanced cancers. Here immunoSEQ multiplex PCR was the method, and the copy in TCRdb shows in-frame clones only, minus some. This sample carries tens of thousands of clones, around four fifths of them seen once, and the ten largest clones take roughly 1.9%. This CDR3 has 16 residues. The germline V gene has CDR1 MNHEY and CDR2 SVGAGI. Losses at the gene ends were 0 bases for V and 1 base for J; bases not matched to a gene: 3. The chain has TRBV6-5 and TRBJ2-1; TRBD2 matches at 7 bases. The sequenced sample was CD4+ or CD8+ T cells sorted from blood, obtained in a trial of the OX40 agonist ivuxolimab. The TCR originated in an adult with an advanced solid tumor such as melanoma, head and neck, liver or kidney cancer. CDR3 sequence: CASSYSLAGSYNEQFF. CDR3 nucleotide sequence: TGTGCCAGCAGTTACTCGTTAGCGGGTTCCTACAATGAGCAGTTCTTC.